Presented here are 2 T cell receptor beta chains from one specimen sequenced in a study of blood T cell repertoires in COVID-19. TCRdb's copy holds only in-frame clones and misses some; the assay was immunoSEQ multiplex PCR. In the table there are around 200,000 clones, around 82% of which are singletons. The sequenced sample was peripheral blood. Receptors originate from a human donor with acute or convalescent COVID-19. The donor label of this sample is uncertain.

The J gene is TRBJ1-3, the V gene TRBV7-3; a possible D gene is TRBD1 (5 bases). The CDR3 runs 15 residues. The V end was cut by 4 bases, the J end by 0 bases, with 10 bases between. Germline values: CDR1 SGHTA, CDR2 FQGTGA. The CDR3 loop is CASSSRGGSGNTIYF. CDR3 bases: TGTGCCAGCAGCTCCCGGGGGGGCTCTGGAAACACCATATATTTT.

This chain uses TRBV11-3 with TRBJ2-3, with D perhaps matching TRBD1 (6 bases). Germline assignment: CDR1 SGHNT and CDR2 YENEEA. The length of the CDR3 is 16 residues. V dropped 5 bases and J dropped 0 bases, with 15 bases sitting between them. The CDR3 loop reads CASSPRRGQSTDTQYF. In DNA form, the CDR3 reads TGTGCCAGCAGCCCCCGCAGGGGCCAAAGCACAGATACGCAGTATTTT.